A selection of T cell receptor beta chains follows, all from one sample in a study of cytomegalovirus exposure and HLA in healthy donors. The protocol was immunoSEQ multiplex PCR, while the TCRdb copy is restricted to in-frame clones and leaves out a portion. The sample contains around 170,000 clones, roughly 80% of which appear only once. Source material: PBMCs. The receptors come from a woman aged 45-65 years in good health and CMV-seronegative. Both conserved end residues are trimmed from each CDR3.

j_call,v_call,cdr3_aa
TRBJ2-1,TRBV6-5,ASSTGIEQF
TRBJ2-7,TRBV2,ASRGTGRYEQY
TRBJ1-4,TRBV5-6,ASSPTKGGNEKLF
TRBJ2-7,TRBV2,ASSIQKTANLFYEQY
TRBJ2-5,TRBV5-4,TSSPGGEETQY
TRBJ2-1,TRBV6-4,ASSAFAGSSYNEQF
TRBJ2-5,TRBV7-2,ASSLQGWETQY
TRBJ2-7,TRBV10-2,ASRPSWGNEQY
TRBJ2-5,TRBV11-2,ASSLFSGVETQY
TRBJ2-7,TRBV5-1,ASSLAGREGYEQY
TRBJ1-1,TRBV9,ASSVSPREGAF
TRBJ1-2,TRBV9,ASSGSSPGYT
TRBJ1-4,TRBV28,ASSPFNEKLF
TRBJ2-7,TRBV6-1,ASSATAKGASEQY
TRBJ2-2,TRBV28,ASSSLPFSGKNTGELF
TRBJ2-7,TRBV6-1,ASRRQGQAYEQY
TRBJ2-7,TRBV9,ASSGRLAGREEQY
TRBJ2-7,TRBV5-1,ASSLVAATYEQY
TRBJ1-2,TRBV28,ASTLAGGRHYGYT
TRBJ2-7,TRBV7-9,ASSDDRPYEQY
TRBJ1-1,TRBV5-1,ASSLAGTGVNTEAF
TRBJ1-1,TRBV7-9,ASSLLTGMNTEAF
TRBJ2-7,TRBV5-4,ASSLGGYEQY
TRBJ2-7,TRBV6-5,ASSKGSGLSYEQY
TRBJ2-5,TRBV6-1,ASSGGPRRETQY
TRBJ2-3,TRBV9,ASSKSRNTQY
TRBJ2-1,TRBV10-3,AISEESSYNEQF
TRBJ2-5,TRBV11-2,ASRAGGVETQY
TRBJ2-1,TRBV7-3,ASSLMGDTDEQF
TRBJ2-7,TRBV2,AFIEGLADEQY
TRBJ2-1,TRBV11-3,ASSLDVAGSNEQF
TRBJ2-3,TRBV6-4,ASSLDREDTQY
TRBJ2-1,TRBV5-1,ASSLSGVNYNEQF
TRBJ1-4,TRBV2,ASTGPGGHPVEEKLF
TRBJ2-1,TRBV27,ASSLDGSRYNEQF
TRBJ2-2,TRBV19,ASSIKWTSGSNTGELF
TRBJ2-1,TRBV7-3,ASSPRPGGANEQF
TRBJ1-3,TRBV7-2,ASSLGTVSGNTIY
TRBJ1-1,TRBV9,ASSPQDRDNMNTEAF
TRBJ2-1,TRBV7-6,ASNLDAGGLTTDNEQF
TRBJ2-3,TRBV28,ASSLRAGGTDTQY
TRBJ1-5,TRBV7-2,ASSLGSGSGQPQH